This T cell receptor beta chain was recorded in a study of blood T cell repertoires in COVID-19. About the research overall: Some COVID-19 samples were acute and others convalescent; all came from the United States, Italy and Spain.

Individuals aged about 18 to 89 years were recruited from fewer than 30 US areas. In this sample, this clone turned up a few times. Here immunoSEQ multiplex PCR was the method, and the copy in TCRdb shows in-frame clones only, minus some. The sample has about 220,000 clones, over 75% seen once; the top ten hold approximately 3.6%. CDR1 is SGHDT and CDR2 is YYEEEE in the germline V gene. The CDR3 length is 16 residues. V trimming: 5 bases; J trimming: 6 bases; junction bases outside the gene matches: 11. Sequencing was done on a sample of PBMCs or T cells enriched from blood (not recorded which). The chain carries TRBV5-6 and TRBJ1-4, with 9 bases matching TRBD1. The TCR sequence derives from a woman aged 55-69 years who had recovered from COVID-19. The CDR3 sequence: CASSTISGTGHEKLFF. CDR3 DNA sequence: TGTGCCAGCAGTACAATCTCCGGGACAGGGCATGAAAAACTGTTTTTT.